This T cell receptor beta chain was observed in a study of shared clonotypes between healthy human individuals. Sequencing was performed with immunoSEQ multiplex PCR; in TCRdb, only in-frame clones are kept and a portion is missing. The table includes about 1.9 million clones, approximately 92% detected once. Study conclusions and caveats: It was observed that roughly 5.1% of naive CD4 clonotypes were shared across a few donors. All-four-donor shared clonotypes had higher generation probabilities than non-shared clonotypes did.

J was trimmed by 4 bases and V by 3 bases; bases with no gene match: 6. CDR1 SGDLS and CDR2 YYNGEE come from the germline V gene. The CDR3 is 14 residues long. With regard to this clone: Its antigen remains unidentified.

CD8 cells classed as naive were CD45RO-negative and positively selected for CCR7, excluding terminally differentiated effector memory CD45RA+ cells. The TCR was taken from a young man in good health. Some clones in this sample may be carry-over from other donors' samples. What was sequenced was naive CD8+ T cells from PBMCs. The rearrangement joins TRBV9 to TRBJ2-7, with 8 bases fitting TRBD2. The CDR3 bases are TGTGCCAGCAGCGAAGCGGGAGATATGTACGAGCAGTACTTC. This codes for CASSEAGDMYEQYF.